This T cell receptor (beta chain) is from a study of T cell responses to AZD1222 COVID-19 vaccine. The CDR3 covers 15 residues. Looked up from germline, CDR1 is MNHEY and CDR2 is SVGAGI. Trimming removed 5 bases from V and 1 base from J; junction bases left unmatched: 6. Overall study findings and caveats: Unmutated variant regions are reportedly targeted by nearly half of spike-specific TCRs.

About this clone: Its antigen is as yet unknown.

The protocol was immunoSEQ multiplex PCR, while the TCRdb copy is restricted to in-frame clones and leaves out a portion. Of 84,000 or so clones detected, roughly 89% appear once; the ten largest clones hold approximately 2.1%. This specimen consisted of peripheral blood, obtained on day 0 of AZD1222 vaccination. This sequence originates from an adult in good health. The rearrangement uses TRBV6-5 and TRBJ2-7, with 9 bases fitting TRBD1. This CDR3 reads CASSPDRGSSYEQYF. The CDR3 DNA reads TGTGCCAGCAGTCCCGACAGGGGGTCATCCTACGAGCAGTACTTC.